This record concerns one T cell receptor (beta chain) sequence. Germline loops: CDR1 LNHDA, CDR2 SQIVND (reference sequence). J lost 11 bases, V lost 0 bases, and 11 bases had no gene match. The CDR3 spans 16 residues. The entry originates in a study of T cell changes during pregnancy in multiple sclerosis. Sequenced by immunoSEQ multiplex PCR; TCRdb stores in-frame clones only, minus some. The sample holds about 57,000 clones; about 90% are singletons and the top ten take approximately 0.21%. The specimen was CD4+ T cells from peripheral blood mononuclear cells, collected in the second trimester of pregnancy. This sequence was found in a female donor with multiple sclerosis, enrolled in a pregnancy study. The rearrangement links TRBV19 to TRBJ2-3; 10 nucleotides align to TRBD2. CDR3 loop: CASSIDQLAGARGQYF. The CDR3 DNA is TGTGCCAGTAGTATAGATCAGCTAGCGGGGGCCAGGGGGCAGTATTTT.